This T cell receptor (beta chain) came from a study of human T cells and chemical hapten exposure. Time point denoted: patch test 1, 2 weeks after DPC sensitization. Treatment noted: therapeutic diphenylcyclopropenone sensitization with weekly scalp DPC. Researchers extracted total RNA from unfractionated whole blood. The length of the CDR3 is 14 residues. Germline V lookup: CDR1 SGHTA, CDR2 FQGNSA. V was cut by 0 bases and J by 4 bases, with 10 bases left in between. This clonotype was detected ten times or more. Via MiXCR, TCRdb re-called the RACE reads, giving one row per CDR3 protein. Altogether approximately 52,000 distinct CDR3 sequences are present, approximately 11% being singletons, with the ten largest covering about 2%.

The chain couples TRBV7-2 to TRBJ2-7; D remains unclear. This specimen was whole blood, taken in connection with sensitization to the hapten diphenylcyclopropenone (DPC). The receptor was isolated from a middle-aged woman with alopecia areata. Some clones in this sample may be carry-over from other donors' samples. The CDR3 bases are TGTGCCAGCAGCTTAGCCGCCCGGGCGTACGAGCAGTACTTC. This gives the protein CASSLAARAYEQYF.